The rows below give T cell receptor beta chains drawn from one sample of a study of cytomegalovirus exposure and HLA in healthy donors. Profiled with immunoSEQ multiplex PCR; TCRdb holds only in-frame clones, not every one. The repertoire holds about 160,000 clones, with approximately 77% as singletons. The material sequenced was PBMCs. Source of these receptors: a man between 25 and 39 years old in good health and CMV-seropositive. CDR3s include the opening cysteine and the closing phenylalanine or tryptophan. D genes are given only for firm matches. The size field is filled for only some rows; it gives once, few, many or a size class.

V	D	size	J	CDR3	DNA
TRBV7-9	TRBD1	NA	TRBJ1-4	CASSSGQGLEKLFF	TGTGCCAGCAGCTCAGGACAGGGGTTGGAAAAACTGTTTTTT
TRBV7-2	NA	once	TRBJ1-6	CASRDIAYNSPLHF	TGTGCCAGTCGCGACATTGCGTATAATTCACCCCTCCACTTT
TRBV29-1	NA	NA	TRBJ1-4	CSVARTGRDEKLFF	TGCAGCGTTGCACGGACTGGGAGAGATGAAAAACTGTTTTTT
TRBV28	TRBD1	NA	TRBJ1-1	CATQKGQGTEAFF	TGTGCCACCCAAAAAGGACAGGGGACGGAAGCTTTCTTT
TRBV5-1	NA	NA	TRBJ2-5	CASSLFGSQETQYF	TGCGCCAGCAGCTTGTTTGGCAGTCAAGAGACCCAGTACTTC
TRBV2	NA	NA	TRBJ2-5	CAIGGGTVGETQYF	TGTGCCATTGGGGGGGGCACCGTCGGGGAGACCCAGTACTTC
TRBV29-1	TRBD1	NA	TRBJ2-7	CSVVPGQEPYEQYF	TGCAGCGTCGTACCGGGACAGGAACCCTACGAGCAGTACTTC
TRBV19	NA	NA	TRBJ1-4	CASDARGRLFF	TGTGCCAGCGACGCCCGCGGTAGACTGTTTTTT
TRBV30	TRBD2	few	TRBJ2-7	CAWNLRRGGYEQYF	TGTGCCTGGAACCTCCGGCGGGGGGGATACGAGCAGTACTTC
TRBV28	TRBD1	few	TRBJ2-7	CASSYRQGMFYEQYF	TGTGCCAGCAGTTATAGACAGGGGATGTTCTACGAGCAGTACTTC
TRBV7-2	TRBD2	NA	TRBJ2-7	CASTILAGGPYEQYF	TGTGCCAGCACCATACTAGCGGGGGGCCCCTACGAGCAGTACTTC
TRBV28	NA	NA	TRBJ1-2	CASSLGGYGYTF	TGTGCCAGCAGCCTCGGGGGCTATGGCTACACCTTC
TRBV7-2	TRBD2	few	TRBJ2-7	CASSTRAGGYIEQYF	TGTGCCAGCAGCACCAGAGCGGGGGGGTACATCGAGCAGTACTTC
TRBV2	NA	NA	TRBJ1-1	CASSEGLGLNTETFF	TGTGCCAGCAGTGAAGGACTGGGACTGAACACTGAAACTTTCTTT
TRBV7-9	NA	NA	TRBJ2-7	CASSDGRGYEQYF	TGTGCCAGCAGTGACGGGCGGGGCTACGAGCAGTACTTC
TRBV6-1	TRBD1	NA	TRBJ1-3	CASSDRGAVSGNTIYF	TGTGCCAGCAGTGACAGGGGGGCCGTCTCTGGAAACACCATATATTTT
TRBV19	TRBD2	NA	TRBJ2-7	CASSIDGRGGHYEQYF	TGTGCCAGTAGTATAGATGGGCGGGGGGGCCACTACGAGCAGTACTTC
TRBV4-3	TRBD2	NA	TRBJ2-3	CASSQDPSGGGADTQYF	TGCGCCAGCAGCCAAGACCCTAGCGGGGGCGGCGCAGATACGCAGTATTTT
TRBV6-1	TRBD1	NA	TRBJ1-2	CASSDGRGQGYTF	TGTGCCAGCAGCGACGGAAGGGGGCAAGGCTACACCTTC
TRBV11-3	NA	NA	TRBJ2-5	CASSLESGETQYF	TGTGCCAGCAGCTTGGAAAGCGGAGAGACCCAGTACTTC
TRBV7-2	TRBD2	NA	TRBJ2-3	CASSKGLAGVNTQYF	TGTGCCAGCAGCAAGGGACTAGCGGGGGTAAATACGCAGTATTTT
TRBV7-9	NA	once	TRBJ1-6	CASSLVSDNSPLHF	TGTGCCAGCAGCTTAGTGTCAGATAATTCACCCCTCCACTTT
TRBV23-1	TRBD1	NA	TRBJ2-7	CASSQSGQSSYEQYF	TGCGCCAGCAGTCAATCGGGACAGAGCTCCTACGAGCAGTACTTC